These T cell receptor beta chains were read from a single sample in a study of neurological immune-mediated disorders. MiXCR, applied by TCRdb to the 5' RACE reads, yields one record per CDR3 protein. The top ten hold about 1.7% of the sample, which has roughly 80,000 distinct CDR3 sequences, about 9.4% seen once. The sequencing sample was made of PBMCs. The receptors shown here come from a man in his fifties or sixties in good health. CDR3s leave out the opening cysteine and the closing phenylalanine or tryptophan. For some rows the clone size is stated as once, few or many, or as a class when expanded; others skip it.

cdr3_aa: SAPTYRGLGETQY
v_call: TRBV20-1
clone_size: many

cdr3_aa: ASSEYSGGAEGYT
v_call: TRBV25-1
clone_size: many

cdr3_aa: SAPWGTQY
v_call: TRBV20-1
clone_size: many

cdr3_aa: ASSSGQGAYEQY
v_call: TRBV5-1
clone_size: many

cdr3_aa: ASSYSGQGGMEQY
v_call: TRBV6-2/TRBV6-3
clone_size: many

cdr3_aa: SASRREGTQY
v_call: TRBV20-1
clone_size: many

cdr3_aa: ASSWTGGANTGERF
v_call: TRBV5-1
clone_size: many

cdr3_aa: ASSPLRDTGRTGELF
v_call: TRBV7-3
clone_size: many

cdr3_aa: ASRAGTDNSPLH
v_call: TRBV7-8
clone_size: few

cdr3_aa: ASSFTGEETQY
v_call: TRBV5-1
clone_size: -

cdr3_aa: ASSVAPGPSSGANVLT
v_call: TRBV9
clone_size: many

cdr3_aa: ASSFGLASLSGANVLT
v_call: TRBV13
clone_size: many

cdr3_aa: ASSGQYEQY
v_call: TRBV27
clone_size: many

cdr3_aa: ASSVGGGLADEQY
v_call: TRBV7-9
clone_size: -

cdr3_aa: ASSQGLAGVFYEQY
v_call: TRBV4-2
clone_size: many

cdr3_aa: ASSEVGPPRTDTDTQY
v_call: TRBV2
clone_size: few

cdr3_aa: ASSQARSCDQY
v_call: TRBV3-1
clone_size: -

cdr3_aa: ASSFGGNEQF
v_call: TRBV6-2/TRBV6-3
clone_size: many

cdr3_aa: ASSLDWDANTEAF
v_call: TRBV7-8
clone_size: -

cdr3_aa: ASSSQGIGYT
v_call: TRBV5-1
clone_size: many

cdr3_aa: ASSRSGRGGDIQY
v_call: TRBV9
clone_size: many

cdr3_aa: ASVSGARGAKNIQY
v_call: TRBV5-4
clone_size: many

cdr3_aa: ASSLRTRLASQETQY
v_call: TRBV7-2
clone_size: few